This entry is about one T cell receptor (beta chain). Its antigen is not known. This sample was taken from a study of shared clonotypes between healthy human individuals. Study-wide findings and caveats: Sampling used blood alone; tissue repertoires probably differ.

The CDR3 length is 15 residues. J gave up 0 bases and V 3 bases, and 3 bases lay outside the gene matches. Germline-derived CDR1 and CDR2 are SGHAT and FQDESV (reference sequence). All the donors were Caucasian adults who lived in Nashville, Tennessee. Splitting the CD4+ cells yielded a CD45RA+ naive subset and a CD45RA-negative memory subset. The protocol was immunoSEQ multiplex PCR, while the TCRdb copy is restricted to in-frame clones and leaves out a portion. The data hold a few million clones, with around nine tenths observed a single time. The sample consisted of naive CD4+ T cells sorted from blood. Subset in this sample: CD45RA+ positively selected. The chain joins TRBV11-1 to TRBJ2-3, with TRBD2 matching 7 bases. This clonotype was obtained from a man between 18 and 35 years old in good health. DNA for the CDR3: TGTGCCAGCAGCTTGACTAGCCTAAGCACAGATACGCAGTATTTT. Translated, it gives CASSLTSLSTDTQYF.